Shown below are 8 T cell receptor beta chains from a single sample sequenced in a study of blood T cell repertoires in COVID-19. Here immunoSEQ multiplex PCR was the method, and the copy in TCRdb shows in-frame clones only, minus some. The sample records a few hundred thousand clones, 75% to 90% being singletons. The material sequenced was PBMCs or T cells enriched from blood (not recorded which). The receptor source for this set is a man younger than 35 who had recovered from COVID-19.

V is TRBV6-5 and J is TRBJ2-6; D call uncertain. The CDR3 is made up of 13 amino acids. V lost 7 bases to trimming and J lost 2 bases, with 6 bases between them. Germline V gene sequence: CDR1 MNHEY, CDR2 SVGAGI. The CDR3 DNA reads as TGTGCCAGCACAAATCCTGGGGCCAACGTCCTGACTTTC. Its protein is CASTNPGANVLTF.

V gene TRBV5-6 combines with J gene TRBJ1-3, with 7 nucleotides matching TRBD1. Germline CDR1 is SGHDT and CDR2 is YYEEEE. J gave up 1 base and V 5 bases, and 3 bases lay outside the gene matches. The CDR3 runs to 14 residues. The CDR3 region is CASRETGSGNTIYF. In nucleotides, the CDR3 is TGTGCCAGCAGGGAGACAGGGTCTGGAAACACCATATATTTT.

V gene TRBV2 combines with J gene TRBJ1-2, with D tentatively TRBD1 (5 bases). V was shortened by 7 bases and J by 1 base, with 13 bases between the two germline ends. CDR1 is SNHLY and CDR2 is FYNNEI in the germline V gene. There are 14 residues in the CDR3. The CDR3 region is CASKAAGNNYGYTF. Written as DNA, the CDR3 is TGTGCCAGCAAGGCGGCAGGGAATAACTATGGCTACACCTTC.

The chain couples TRBV29-1 to TRBJ2-5; a possible D gene is TRBD1 (7 bases). The V gene's germline CDR1 is SQVTM and CDR2 ANQGSEA. The CDR3 is made up of 12 amino acids. Trimming cost V 7 bases and J 2 bases, with 11 bases left between them. The chain's CDR3 is CSGGTAQETQYF. For the CDR3, the DNA is TGCAGCGGCGGGACAGCACAAGAGACCCAGTACTTC.

For this clone: Other DNA sequences of this sample code for an identical CDR3. The CDR3 region is CASSPSGQNYEQYF. Here the CDR3 DNA reads TGTGCCAGCTCCCCTTCAGGCCAAAACTACGAGCAGTACTTC. The V and J genes are TRBV18 and TRBJ2-7; D is ambiguous. This CDR3 has 14 amino acids. V was pared by 6 bases and J by 3 bases, with 15 bases between. CDR1 is KGHSH, CDR2 LQKENI, per germline. The complete variable domain, with remaining parts taken from reference TRBV18 and TRBJ2-7, reads NAGVMQNPRHLVRRRGQEARLRCSPMKGHSHVYWYRQLPEEGLKFMVYLQKENIIDESGMPKERFSAEFPKEGPSILRIQQVVRGDSAAYFCASSPSGQNYEQYFGPGTRLTVT.

The V gene is TRBV7-3, the J gene TRBJ2-1, with 12 bases lining up with TRBD2. The CDR3 loop spans 15 amino acids. In germline, CDR1 is SGHTA, CDR2 FQGTGA. V gave up 5 bases and J gave up 7 bases; unmatched junction bases: 6. The CDR3 is CASSPQLAGGNEQFF. DNA for the CDR3: TGTGCCAGCAGCCCCCAACTAGCGGGAGGAAATGAGCAGTTCTTC.

In the case of this clone: A junction end diverges from the germline sequence, so it may reflect a read error. The V and J genes are TRBV3-1 (or the pseudogene TRBV3-2) and TRBJ1-1, with 7 positions matching TRBD1. Germline V gene data show CDR1 as LGHDT and CDR2 as YNNKEL (reference sequence). The CDR3 extends over 13 amino acids. CDR3 nucleotides: TGTGCCAGCACCCAACAGGGGATCACTGAAGCTTTCTTT. This codes for CASTQQGITEAFF.

The chain carries TRBV10-3 and TRBJ2-7; 9 nucleotides agree with TRBD1. The CDR3 contains 14 residues. Germline CDR1 ENHRY, CDR2 SYGVKD. Trimming at V came to 2 bases and at J to 5 bases, leaving 4 bases not matched to a gene. The CDR3 DNA follows: TGTGCCATCAGTGAGCGACAGGGGGACCACGAGCAGTACTTC. This sequence encodes CAISERQGDHEQYF.